The 11 T cell receptor beta chains below were found in one sample sequenced in a study of HIV-infected patients and healthy controls. The repertoire came from unfractionated whole blood and reflected all unsorted peripheral T cells. cDNA was made from approximately 500 ng RNA using alpha and beta constant primers. Using multiplexing indices, alpha and beta chain libraries were generated apart by chain-specific third strand synthesis. One entry per CDR3 protein, called by TCRdb with MiXCR from the 5' RACE reads. The sample includes some 19,000 distinct CDR3 sequences, 10% seen only once; the top ten take around 3.1%. Sequencing used blood. Receptor source: an adult in good health.

The V and J genes are TRBV7-2 and TRBJ2-5; D gene ambiguous. Trimming took off 0 bases at V and 4 bases at J, with 3 bases between the two ends. The CDR3 is 12 amino acids. Germline V gene sequence: CDR1 SGHTA, CDR2 FQGNSA. The CDR3 DNA sequence: TGTGCCAGCAGCTTAGCGACAGAGACCCAGTACTTC. It is translated as CASSLATETQYF.

In this sample, this clonotype is medium-sized. This CDR3 is CSATDQAHEQYF. CDR3 in DNA: TGCAGTGCCACTGACCAGGCCCACGAGCAGTACTTC. The chain recombines TRBV20-1 with TRBJ2-7; D unresolved. In germline, CDR1 is DFQATT, CDR2 SNEGSKA (reference sequence). This CDR3 is 12 amino acids long. The V end was cut by 6 bases, the J end by 5 bases, with 14 bases between.

This clonotype rates as medium-sized. V gene TRBV6-1 combines with J gene TRBJ1-5; possible D gene TRBD1, 6 bases. The V gene lost 7 bases and the J gene lost 2 bases, with 15 bases spanning the gap. Germline lookup yields CDR1 MNHNS and CDR2 SASEGT. The CDR3 is 15 amino acids. The CDR3 spells CASKRAGVGNQPQHF. The CDR3 region has the DNA TGTGCCAGCAAAAGGGCAGGGGTAGGCAATCAGCCCCAGCATTTT.

This clonotype qualifies as medium-sized (0.01 to 0.1%). The J gene is TRBJ2-1, the V gene TRBV29-1; D is possibly TRBD1 or TRBD2 (5 bases each). The length of the CDR3 is 14 residues. V lost 2 bases and J 8 bases, leaving 16 bases between the germline ends. In germline, CDR1 is SQVTM, CDR2 ANQGSEA. The DNA of the CDR3 is TGCAGCGTTGAACCGGGACCTCAGAGCTATGAGCAGTTCTTC. Translating it yields CSVEPGPQSYEQFF.

There are many counts of this clonotype. The chain joins TRBV20-1 to TRBJ1-1; possible D gene TRBD1, 5 bases. The CDR3 has 15 residues. Looked up from germline, CDR1 is DFQATT and CDR2 is SNEGSKA (reference sequence). Trimming took off 7 bases at V and 0 bases at J, with 18 bases between the two ends. The DNA of the CDR3 is TGCAGTGTCGTAGGGGTTCAGGGCATGAACACTGAAGCTTTCTTT. Amino acids: CSVVGVQGMNTEAFF.

This clonotype occurred once. A single base separates this from a much larger clone, so it may be a read error. The chain carries TRBV28 and TRBJ1-6; D remains unclear. Germline V gene sequence: CDR1 MDHEN, CDR2 SYDVKM. The CDR3 contains 12 residues. CDR3 nucleotide sequence: TGTGCCAGCAATCTTAATAATTCACGCCTCCACTTT. Amino acids: CASNLNNSRLHF.

This chain joins TRBV27 and TRBJ2-3, with D possibly TRBD1 on 6 matching bases. From germline, CDR1 is MNHEY and CDR2 SMNVEV (reference sequence). V shed 10 bases and J shed 3 bases, with 14 bases lying between them. The CDR3 length is 13 residues. In nucleotides, the CDR3 is TGTGCCACCTCGGGACAAATTACAGATACGCAGTATTTT. It encodes CATSGQITDTQYF.

In its sample, this clonotype was seen many times. The V and J genes are TRBV12-3 or TRBV12-4 and TRBJ2-2; D is undetermined. This CDR3 has 17 residues. V was clipped by 3 bases and J by 1 base, with 15 bases between them. CDR3 DNA: TGTGCCAGCAGTTTCACCCCCGCGCCAGGGAACACCGGGGAGCTGTTTTTT. Translating it yields CASSFTPAPGNTGELFF.

The sample holds many counts of this clonotype. This chain joins TRBV6-5 and TRBJ2-5, with TRBD1 identical over 7 bases. There are 15 residues in the CDR3. Germline values: CDR1 MNHEY, CDR2 SVGAGI. The V gene end was trimmed by 8 bases and the J gene end by 4 bases; junction bases not matched to a gene: 13. The DNA of the CDR3 is TGTGCCAGCCGACGAACAGGGGTGTTAACAGAGACCCAGTACTTC. Encoded protein: CASRRTGVLTETQYF.

This clonotype is labeled medium-sized. The V call is TRBV14, the J call TRBJ2-3; 7 bases are a match to TRBD1. The germline V gene has CDR1 SGHDN and CDR2 FVKESK. V dropped 4 bases and J dropped 3; count of bases not matched to a gene: 10. The CDR3 covers 16 residues. The CDR3, as DNA: TGTGCCAGCAGCCCTATGTTAGGGGGCCTTACAGATACGCAGTATTTT. The encoded protein is CASSPMLGGLTDTQYF.

This clonotype occurred a few times. CDR3 protein: CASSRGTGSTDTQYF. The CDR3 region has the DNA TGTGCCAGCTCACGCGGGACAGGGAGCACAGATACGCAGTATTTT. The chain carries TRBV18 and TRBJ2-3; TRBD1 matches at 9 bases. CDR1 is KGHSH, CDR2 LQKENI, per germline. CDR3 length: 15 amino acids. V lost 4 bases, J lost 0 bases, and 2 bases stayed unmatched.